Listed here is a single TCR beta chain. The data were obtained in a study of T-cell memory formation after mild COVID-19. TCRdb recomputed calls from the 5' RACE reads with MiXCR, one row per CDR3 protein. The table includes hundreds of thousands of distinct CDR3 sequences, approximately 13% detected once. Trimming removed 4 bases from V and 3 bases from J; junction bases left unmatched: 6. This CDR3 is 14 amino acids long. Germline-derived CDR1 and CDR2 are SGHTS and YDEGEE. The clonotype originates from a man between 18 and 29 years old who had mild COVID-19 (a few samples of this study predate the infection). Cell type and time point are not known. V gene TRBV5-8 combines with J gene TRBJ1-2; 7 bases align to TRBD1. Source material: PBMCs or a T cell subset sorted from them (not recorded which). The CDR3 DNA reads TGTGCCAGCAGCCTTTGGACAGGAGACTATGGCTACACCTTC. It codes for CASSLWTGDYGYTF.